This T cell receptor beta chain emerged from a study of PD-1 blockade in classical Hodgkin lymphoma. Study-wide results and caveats: Baseline TCR diversity was reportedly lower in newly diagnosed patients than healthy donors.

As to time point: cycle 4 day 1 (C4D1), after 6 weeks of nivolumab. No patient escaped relapse after autologous stem cell transplantation, and brentuximab vedotin exposure varied. Sequenced by immunoSEQ multiplex PCR; TCRdb stores in-frame clones only, minus some. This table has around 57,000 clones, approximately 86% appearing once. This clone was counted only a few times. Its antigen is as yet unknown. With 2 bases removed from V and 6 bases from J, the gap between germline ends came to 14 bases. The CDR3 totals 15 residues. The V gene's germline CDR1 is MNHNS and CDR2 SASEGT. The clonotype comes from a human donor with classical Hodgkin lymphoma. The V call is TRBV6-1, the J call TRBJ2-1; D is unclear. The source was peripheral blood mononuclear cells (PBMCs), collected before the fourth cycle of nivolumab. The CDR3 sequence: CASSELRIDSNEQFF. CDR3 in DNA: TGTGCCAGCAGTGAACTGCGTATCGATTCCAATGAGCAGTTCTTC.